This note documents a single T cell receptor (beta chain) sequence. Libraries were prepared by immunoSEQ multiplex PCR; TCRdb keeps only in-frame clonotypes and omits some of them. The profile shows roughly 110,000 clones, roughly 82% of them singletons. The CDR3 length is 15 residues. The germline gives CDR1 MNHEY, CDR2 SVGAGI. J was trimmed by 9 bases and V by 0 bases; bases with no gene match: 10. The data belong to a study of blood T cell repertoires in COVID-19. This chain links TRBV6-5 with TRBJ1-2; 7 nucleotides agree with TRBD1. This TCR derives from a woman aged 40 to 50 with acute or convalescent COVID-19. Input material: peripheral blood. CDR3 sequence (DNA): TGTGCCAGCAGTTACTCGTATGGTGACAGGGCTCGCTACACCTTC. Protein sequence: CASSYSYGDRARYTF.